This T cell receptor (beta chain) was sequenced during a study of neoadjuvant nivolumab and ipilimumab in lung cancer. Sequencing was performed with immunoSEQ multiplex PCR; in TCRdb, only in-frame clones are kept and a portion is missing. The top ten hold 15% to 20% of the sample, which has more than 25,000 clones, about 75% seen once. Findings of the study overall: Higher pretherapy blood TCR richness went with higher resected-tumor richness.

Comments on this clone: The antigen is not known.

Germline V lookup: CDR1 SGHTA, CDR2 FQGNSA. The J segment lost 2 bases and the V segment lost 5 bases, leaving 8 bases of the junction unmatched. The CDR3 extends over 15 amino acids. Here the sequenced sample was tumor tissue, taken after neoadjuvant nivolumab, alone or with ipilimumab, at or shortly before surgery. V and J are TRBV7-2 and TRBJ2-7, with 8 bases lining up with TRBD1. The sequence was obtained from an adult with non-small cell lung cancer. The CDR3 is CASSAAGGHTYEQYF. The CDR3 bases are TGTGCCAGCAGCGCCGCAGGGGGCCACACCTACGAGCAGTACTTC.